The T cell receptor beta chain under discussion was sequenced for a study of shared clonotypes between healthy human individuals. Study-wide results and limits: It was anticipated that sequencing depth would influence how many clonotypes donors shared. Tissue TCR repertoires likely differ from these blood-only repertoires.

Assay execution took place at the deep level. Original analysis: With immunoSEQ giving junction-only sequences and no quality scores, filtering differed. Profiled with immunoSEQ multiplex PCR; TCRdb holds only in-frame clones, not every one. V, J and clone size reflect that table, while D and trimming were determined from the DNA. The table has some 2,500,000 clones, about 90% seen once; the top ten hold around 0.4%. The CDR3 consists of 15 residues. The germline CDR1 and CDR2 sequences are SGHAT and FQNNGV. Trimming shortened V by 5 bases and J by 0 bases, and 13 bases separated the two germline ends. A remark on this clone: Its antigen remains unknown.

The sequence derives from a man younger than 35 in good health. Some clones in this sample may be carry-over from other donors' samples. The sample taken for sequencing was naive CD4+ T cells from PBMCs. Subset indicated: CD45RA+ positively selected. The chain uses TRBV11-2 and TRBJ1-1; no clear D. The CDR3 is CASSIGRSLNTEAFF. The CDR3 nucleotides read TGTGCCAGCAGCATAGGTAGGTCCCTGAACACTGAAGCTTTCTTT.